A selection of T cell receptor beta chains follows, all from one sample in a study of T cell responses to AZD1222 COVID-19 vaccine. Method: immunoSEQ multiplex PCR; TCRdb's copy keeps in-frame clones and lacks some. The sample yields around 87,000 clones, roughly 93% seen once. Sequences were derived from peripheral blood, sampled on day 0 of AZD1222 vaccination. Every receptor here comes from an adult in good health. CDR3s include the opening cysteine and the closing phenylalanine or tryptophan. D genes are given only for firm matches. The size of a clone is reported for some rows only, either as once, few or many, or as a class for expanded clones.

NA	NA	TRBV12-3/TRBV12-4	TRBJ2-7	CASQFAYGYEQYF	TGTGCCAGCCAATTTGCTTATGGGTACGAGCAGTACTTC
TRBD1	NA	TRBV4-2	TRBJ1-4	CASSPGQGNEKLFF	TGTGCCAGCAGCCCGGGACAGGGGAATGAAAAACTGTTTTTT
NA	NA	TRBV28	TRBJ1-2	CASSLRAGGYTF	TGTGCCAGCAGTTTACGGGCTGGGGGCTACACCTTC
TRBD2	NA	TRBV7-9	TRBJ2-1	CASSPAGAPSNEQFF	TGTGCCAGCAGCCCAGCGGGGGCCCCTAGCAATGAGCAGTTCTTC
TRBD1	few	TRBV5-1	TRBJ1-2	CASSLAGRGLSGYTF	TGCGCCAGCAGCTTGGCCGGCAGGGGGCTTTCTGGCTACACCTTC
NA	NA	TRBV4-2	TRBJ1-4	CASSQETRGYGGEKLFF	TGTGCCAGCAGCCAAGAGACCAGGGGATATGGTGGTGAAAAACTGTTTTTT
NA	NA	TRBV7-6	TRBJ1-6	CASSLVAGMSSPLHF	TGTGCCAGCAGCTTAGTAGCGGGGATGTCTTCACCCCTCCACTTT
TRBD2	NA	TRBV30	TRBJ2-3	CAWSSSGGVQYF	TGTGCCTGGAGTTCCTCCGGGGGGGTGCAGTATTTT
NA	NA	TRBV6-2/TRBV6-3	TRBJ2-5	CASSWAGWETQYF	TGTGCCAGCAGTTGGGCGGGATGGGAGACCCAGTACTTC
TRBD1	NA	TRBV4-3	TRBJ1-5	CASSQEGTGRQPQHF	TGCGCCAGCAGCCAGGAAGGGACAGGGCGCCAGCCCCAGCATTTT
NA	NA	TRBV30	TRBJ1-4	CAWSVNSNEKLFF	TGTGCCTGGAGTGTAAACAGCAATGAAAAACTGTTTTTT
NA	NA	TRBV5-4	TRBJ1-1	CASSRTVATEAFF	TGTGCCAGCAGCCGGACAGTGGCCACTGAAGCTTTCTTT
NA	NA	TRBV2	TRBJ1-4	CASSKDALEKLFF	TGTGCCAGCAGTAAAGACGCATTGGAAAAACTGTTTTTT
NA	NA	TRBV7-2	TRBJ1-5	CASSLTGISRQPQHF	TGTGCCAGCAGCTTAACAGGGATATCTCGTCAGCCCCAGCATTTT
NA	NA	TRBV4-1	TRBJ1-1	CASSQGVGVGMGTEAFF	TGCGCCAGCAGCCAAGGAGTCGGGGTAGGGATGGGAACTGAAGCTTTCTTT
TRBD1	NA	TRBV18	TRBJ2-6	CASSGQLGSGANVLTF	TGTGCCAGCTCGGGACAGCTGGGCTCTGGGGCCAACGTCCTGACTTTC
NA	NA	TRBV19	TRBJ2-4	CASSMLSAAKNIQYF	TGTGCCAGTAGTATGCTGTCAGCAGCCAAAAACATTCAGTACTTC
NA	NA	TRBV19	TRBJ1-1	CASSMWNTEAFF	TGTGCCAGTAGTATGTGGAACACTGAAGCTTTCTTT
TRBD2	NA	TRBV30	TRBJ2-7	CAWSRMGGNEQYF	TGTGCCTGGAGTCGAATGGGAGGGAACGAGCAGTACTTC
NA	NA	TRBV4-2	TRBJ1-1	CASSQEASANTEAFF	TGTGCCAGCAGCCAAGAGGCGTCCGCGAACACTGAAGCTTTCTTT
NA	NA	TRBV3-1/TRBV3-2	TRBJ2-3	CASSPGMGGDTQYF	TGTGCCAGCAGCCCGGGAATGGGGGGAGATACGCAGTATTTT
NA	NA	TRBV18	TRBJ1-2	CASSPLLNYDVNYGYTF	TGTGCCAGCTCACCACTACTGAACTATGATGTGAACTATGGCTACACCTTC
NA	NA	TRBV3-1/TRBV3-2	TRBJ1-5	CASSQDGESRSTRKPQHF	TGTGCCAGCAGCCAAGACGGCGAATCGAGGTCGACGAGGAAGCCCCAGCATTTT
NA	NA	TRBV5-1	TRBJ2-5	CASSHMWPGGTRYQETQYF	TGCGCCAGCAGCCACATGTGGCCAGGGGGGACAAGGTACCAAGAGACCCAGTACTTC